This TCR beta chain was sequenced in a study of identical twins. From the 5' RACE reads, TCRdb called clonotypes with MiXCR, one entry per CDR3 protein. Of some 500,000 distinct CDR3 sequences in the sample, 14% are singletons; the top ten hold more than 0.8%. As to this clonotype: An end of the junction does not agree with germline; a read error may underlie this.

The CDR3 loop spans 18 amino acids. This sample was shared with a second study, whose subject was yellow fever vaccine responses in identical twins.

This clonotype was obtained from a woman aged 18-29 years in good health. Sequencing was done on a sample of CD4+ T cells sorted from blood. This chain joins TRBV12-3 or TRBV12-4 and TRBJ2-7; 11 bases line up with TRBD2. The CDR3 protein is CACSLASGTSGGPYEQYF. CDR3 nucleotide sequence: TGTGCCTGCAGTTTAGCTTCTGGAACTAGCGGGGGACCCTACGAGCAGTACTTC.